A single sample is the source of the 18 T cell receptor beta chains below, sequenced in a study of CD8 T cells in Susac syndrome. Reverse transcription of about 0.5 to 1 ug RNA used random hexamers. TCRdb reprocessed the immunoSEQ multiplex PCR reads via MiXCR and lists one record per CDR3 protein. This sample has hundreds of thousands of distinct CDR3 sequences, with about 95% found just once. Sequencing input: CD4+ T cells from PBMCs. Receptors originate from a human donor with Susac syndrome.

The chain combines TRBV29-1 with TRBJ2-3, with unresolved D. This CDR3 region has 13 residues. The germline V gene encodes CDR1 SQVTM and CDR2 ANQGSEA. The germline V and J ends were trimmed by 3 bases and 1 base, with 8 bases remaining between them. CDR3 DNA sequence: TGCAGCGTTGACAGTTCTGGCACAGATACGCAGTATTTT. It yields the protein CSVDSSGTDTQYF.

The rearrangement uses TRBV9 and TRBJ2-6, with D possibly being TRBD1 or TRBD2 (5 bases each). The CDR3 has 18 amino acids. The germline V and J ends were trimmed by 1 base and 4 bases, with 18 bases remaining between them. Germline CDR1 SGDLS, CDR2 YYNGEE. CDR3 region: CASSVSRDLAQGANVLTF. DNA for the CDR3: TGTGCCAGCAGCGTATCCCGGGACCTGGCGCAGGGGGCCAACGTCCTGACTTTC.

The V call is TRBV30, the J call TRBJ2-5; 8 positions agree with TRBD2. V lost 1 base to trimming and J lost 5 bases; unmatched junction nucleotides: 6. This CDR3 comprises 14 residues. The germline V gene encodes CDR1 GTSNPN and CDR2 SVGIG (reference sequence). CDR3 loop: CAWSGRGGQETQYF. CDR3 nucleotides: TGTGCCTGGAGTGGCCGGGGGGGGCAGGAGACCCAGTACTTC.

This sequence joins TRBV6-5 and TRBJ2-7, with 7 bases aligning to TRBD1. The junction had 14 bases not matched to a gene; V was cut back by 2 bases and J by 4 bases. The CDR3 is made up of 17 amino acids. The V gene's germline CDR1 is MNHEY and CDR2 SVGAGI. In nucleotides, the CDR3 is TGTGCCAGCAGTTACCTGGCAGGGGGAACGGCAGTTTACGAGCAGTACTTC. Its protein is CASSYLAGGTAVYEQYF.

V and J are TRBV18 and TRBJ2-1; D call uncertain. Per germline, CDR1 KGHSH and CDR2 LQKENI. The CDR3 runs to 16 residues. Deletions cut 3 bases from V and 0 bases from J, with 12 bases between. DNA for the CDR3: TGTGCCAGCTCACCTCCCGGACCGACCTCCTACAATGAGCAGTTCTTC. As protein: CASSPPGPTSYNEQFF. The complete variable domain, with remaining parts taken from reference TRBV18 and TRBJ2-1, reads NAGVMQNPRHLVRRRGQEARLRCSPMKGHSHVYWYRQLPEEGLKFMVYLQKENIIDESGMPKERFSAEFPKEGPSILRIQQVVRGDSAAYFCASSPPGPTSYNEQFFGPGTRLTVL.

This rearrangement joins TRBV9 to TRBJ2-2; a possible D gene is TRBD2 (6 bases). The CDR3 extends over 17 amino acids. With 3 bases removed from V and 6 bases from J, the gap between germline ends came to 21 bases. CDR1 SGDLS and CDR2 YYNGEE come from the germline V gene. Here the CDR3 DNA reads TGTGCCAGCAGCGCCATATCAGGAGGGGCGGAGGCCGGGGAGCTGTTTTTT. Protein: CASSAISGGAEAGELFF.

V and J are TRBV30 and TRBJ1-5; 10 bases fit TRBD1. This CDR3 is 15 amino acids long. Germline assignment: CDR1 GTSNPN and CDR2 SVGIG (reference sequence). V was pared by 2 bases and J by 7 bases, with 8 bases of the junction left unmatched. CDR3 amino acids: CAWSSGTGVNQPQHF. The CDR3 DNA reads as TGTGCCTGGAGTTCCGGGACAGGGGTTAACCAGCCCCAGCATTTT.

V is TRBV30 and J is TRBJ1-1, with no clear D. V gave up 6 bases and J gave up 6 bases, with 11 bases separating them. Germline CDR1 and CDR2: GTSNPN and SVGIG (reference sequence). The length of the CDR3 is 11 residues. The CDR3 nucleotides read TGTGCCTGCCCGCAGTGCCCTGAAGCTTTCTTT. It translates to CACPQCPEAFF. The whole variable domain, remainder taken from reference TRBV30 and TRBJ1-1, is SQTIHQWPATLVQPVGSPLSLECTVEGTSNPNLYWYRQAAGRGLQLLFYSVGIGQISSEVPQNLSASRPQDRQFILSSKKLLLSDSGFYLCACPQCPEAFFGQGTRLTVV.

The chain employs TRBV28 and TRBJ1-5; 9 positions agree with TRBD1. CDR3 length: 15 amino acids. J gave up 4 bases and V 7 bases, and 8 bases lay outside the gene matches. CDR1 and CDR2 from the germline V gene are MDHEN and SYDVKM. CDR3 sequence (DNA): TGTGCCAGCATTTCCGGGACAGGGAGGAATCAGCCCCAGCATTTT. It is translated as CASISGTGRNQPQHF.

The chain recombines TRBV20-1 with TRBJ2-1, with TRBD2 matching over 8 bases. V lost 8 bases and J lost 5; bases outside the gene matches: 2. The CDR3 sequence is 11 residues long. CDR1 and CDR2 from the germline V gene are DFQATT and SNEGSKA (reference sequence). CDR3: CSYSGDNEQFF. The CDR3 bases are TGCAGTTATAGCGGGGACAATGAGCAGTTCTTC.

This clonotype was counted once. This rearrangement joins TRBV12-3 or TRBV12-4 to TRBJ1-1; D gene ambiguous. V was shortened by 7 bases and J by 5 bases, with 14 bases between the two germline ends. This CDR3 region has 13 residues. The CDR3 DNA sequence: TGTGCCAGCACCCTGAATGGACGGACTGAAGCTTTCTTT. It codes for CASTLNGRTEAFF.

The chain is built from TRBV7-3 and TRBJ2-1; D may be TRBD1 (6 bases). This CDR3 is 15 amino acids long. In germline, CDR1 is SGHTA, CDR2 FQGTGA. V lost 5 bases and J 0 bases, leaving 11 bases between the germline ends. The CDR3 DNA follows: TGTGCCAGCAGCCCCGGACAGATCTCCTACAATGAGCAGTTCTTC. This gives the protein CASSPGQISYNEQFF.

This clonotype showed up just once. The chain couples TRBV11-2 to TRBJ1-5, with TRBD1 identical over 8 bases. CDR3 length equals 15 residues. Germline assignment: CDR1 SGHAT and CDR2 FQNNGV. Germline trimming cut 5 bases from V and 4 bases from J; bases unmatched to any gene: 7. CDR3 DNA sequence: TGTGCCAGCAGCCAGGGGACAGGCCCAAATCAGCCCCAGCATTTT. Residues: CASSQGTGPNQPQHF.

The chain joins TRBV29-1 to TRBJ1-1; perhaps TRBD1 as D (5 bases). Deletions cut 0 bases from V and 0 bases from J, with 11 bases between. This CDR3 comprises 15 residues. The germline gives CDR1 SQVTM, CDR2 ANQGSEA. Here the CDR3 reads CSVEDNPGLNTEAFF. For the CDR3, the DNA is TGCAGCGTTGAAGATAACCCAGGGCTGAACACTGAAGCTTTCTTT.

In DNA, the CDR3 is TGCGCCAGCAGCTTGGAGGGGGTCCGTCTGGAGCAGTTCTTC. Encoded protein: CASSLEGVRLEQFF. V and J are TRBV5-1 and TRBJ2-1; tentatively, D is TRBD1 (6 bases). Trimming pared 0 bases from V and 10 bases from J, leaving 14 bases between. Per germline, CDR1 SGHRS and CDR2 YFSETQ. The CDR3 runs 14 residues.

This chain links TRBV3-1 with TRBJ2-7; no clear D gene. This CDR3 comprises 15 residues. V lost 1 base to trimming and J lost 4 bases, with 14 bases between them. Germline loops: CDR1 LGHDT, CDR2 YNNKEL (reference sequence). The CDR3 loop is CASSQGVLRSYEQYF. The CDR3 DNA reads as TGTGCCAGCAGCCAAGGTGTGCTACGGAGTTACGAGCAGTACTTC.

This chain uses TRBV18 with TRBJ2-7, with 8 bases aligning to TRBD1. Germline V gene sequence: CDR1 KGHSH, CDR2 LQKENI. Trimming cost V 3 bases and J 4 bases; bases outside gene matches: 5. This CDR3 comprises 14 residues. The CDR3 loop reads CASSPGRGLYEQYF. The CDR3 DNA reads TGTGCCAGCTCACCGGGCAGGGGGCTTTACGAGCAGTACTTC.

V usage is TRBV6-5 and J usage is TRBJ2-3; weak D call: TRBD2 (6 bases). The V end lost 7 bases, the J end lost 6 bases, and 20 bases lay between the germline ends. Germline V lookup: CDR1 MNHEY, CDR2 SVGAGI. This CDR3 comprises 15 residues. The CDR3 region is CASTDGEGRLDTQYF. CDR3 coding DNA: TGTGCCAGCACAGACGGAGAGGGGAGGTTGGATACGCAGTATTTT.